The present TCR beta chain was sequenced within a study of T cell repertoires in cytomegalovirus infection. Overall study context: Both a matching HLA type and CMV infection were indicated by public TCR beta signatures. General observations from the study: Individuals carrying CMV plus the relevant HLA were identified by cumulative frequency of public TCR beta families. CMV-specific TCR beta clonotypes restricted by HLA-C dominated the ex vivo response.

The sample holds many counts of this clonotype. The antigen remains unidentified. The germline V gene encodes CDR1 SGHTA and CDR2 FQGTGA. The CDR3 consists of 14 residues. The V end was cut by 1 base, the J end by 4 bases, with 10 bases between. TCRdb reanalysed the reads using MiXCR and keeps one entry per CDR3 protein. The repertoire holds around 170,000 distinct CDR3 sequences, with around 14% as singletons. Specimen: PBMCs. The chain carries TRBV7-3 and TRBJ1-1; D is unresolved. The TCR comes from a human donor in good health (CMV status not recorded). Some clones in this sample may be carry-over from other donors' samples. This CDR3 is CASSLNGYGTEAFF. The CDR3, as DNA: TGTGCCAGCAGCTTAAACGGTTACGGCACTGAAGCTTTCTTT.